Detailed here is one T cell receptor (beta chain). Its antigen remains unidentified. The data are from a study of CD8 T cells in ankylosing spondylitis. Germline CDR1 is MNHEY and CDR2 is SMNVEV (reference sequence). V gave up 1 base and J gave up 8 bases, with 11 bases separating them. The CDR3 has 13 residues. Study-wide points: Disease-linked clones reportedly concentrated significantly in matched ankylosing spondylitis synovial fluid.

It was by quantitative 5'-RACE with molecular barcodes that TCR beta libraries were made. TCRdb recomputed calls from the 5' RACE reads with MiXCR, one row per CDR3 protein. The table shows 300,000 to 350,000 distinct CDR3 sequences, with more than 20% occurring only once. V is TRBV27 and J is TRBJ1-1; a possible D gene is TRBD1 (5 bases). Sample: blood, either unsorted or a sorted T cell fraction (not recorded which). The TCR comes from a female donor with ankylosing spondylitis or in good health (not recorded which). The CDR3 protein is CASSLLAGTEAFF. The CDR3 region has the DNA TGTGCCAGCAGTTTATTGGCGGGGACCGAAGCTTTCTTT.